Shown below are 14 T cell receptor beta chains from a single sample sequenced in a study of blood T cell repertoires in COVID-19. Sequencing used immunoSEQ multiplex PCR; TCRdb keeps in-frame clones, though not all of them. This table holds 200,000 or so clones, about 87% found once. Sample: peripheral blood. The receptors stem from a man between 60 and 75 years old with acute or convalescent COVID-19.

V usage is TRBV7-6 and J usage is TRBJ2-3; TRBD2 matches at 8 bases. CDR1 is SGHVS, CDR2 FNYEAQ, per germline. V shed 5 bases, J shed 3 bases, and the junction held 7 bases outside the gene matches. The CDR3 sequence is 15 residues long. The CDR3 reads CASSPGRGETDTQYF. The CDR3 DNA is TGTGCCAGCAGCCCCGGGAGGGGCGAGACAGATACGCAGTATTTT.

The chain uses TRBV6-5 and TRBJ2-1; perhaps TRBD1 as D (5 bases). The germline gives CDR1 MNHEY, CDR2 SVGAGI. V lost 2 bases to trimming and J lost 5 bases, with 13 bases between them. This CDR3 spans 15 amino acids. CDR3 bases: TGTGCCAGCAGTTACCCAGCAGGGTGGGACAATGAGCAGTTCTTC. Translated: CASSYPAGWDNEQFF.

The chain is built from TRBV7-9 and TRBJ2-3; tentatively, D is TRBD1 (5 bases). The germline CDR1 and CDR2 sequences are SEHNR and FQNEAQ (reference sequence). The V and J ends lost 0 bases and 5 bases respectively, with 9 bases between them. This CDR3 spans 14 amino acids. The CDR3 loop reads CASSLAAGIDTQYF. The CDR3 DNA sequence: TGTGCCAGCAGCTTAGCGGCAGGGATAGATACGCAGTATTTT.

The genes are TRBV5-8 and TRBJ2-5; 14 bases map to TRBD2. The CDR3 covers 16 residues. CDR1 is SGHTS, CDR2 YDEGEE, per germline. With 5 bases clipped from V and 5 bases from J, the junction kept 8 bases outside the gene matches. For the CDR3, the DNA is TGTGCCAGCAGTACCGGGACTAGCGGGGGCTTCGAGACCCAGTACTTC. Encoded protein: CASSTGTSGGFETQYF.

The chain recombines TRBV11-3 with TRBJ2-7; 10 bases match TRBD1. The CDR3 contains 15 residues. Germline assignment: CDR1 SGHNT and CDR2 YENEEA. V shed 7 bases and J 4 bases; nucleotides not matched to a gene: 10. The CDR3 spells CASTPLGGQGYEQYF. The CDR3 DNA follows: TGTGCCAGCACCCCCTTGGGGGGACAGGGGTACGAGCAGTACTTC.

The V call is TRBV29-1, the J call TRBJ1-1, with 7 positions matching TRBD1. The germline gives CDR1 SQVTM, CDR2 ANQGSEA. This CDR3 spans 12 amino acids. V shed 6 bases, J shed 1 base, and the junction held 2 bases outside the gene matches. The CDR3, as DNA: TGCAGCGTGAGACAGGGGAACACTGAAGCTTTCTTT. Protein sequence: CSVRQGNTEAFF.

The V call is TRBV5-4, the J call TRBJ2-5; no clear D. Germline lookup yields CDR1 SGHNT and CDR2 YYREEE (reference sequence). Trimming pared 0 bases from V and 1 base from J, leaving 13 bases between. The CDR3 covers 16 residues. The CDR3 reads CASSLAPGATQETQYF. CDR3 bases: TGTGCCAGCAGCTTGGCCCCCGGTGCCACCCAAGAGACCCAGTACTTC.

The chain recombines TRBV30 with TRBJ1-5, with a weak D call TRBD1 (5 bases). The CDR3 is made up of 12 amino acids. The germline V and J ends were trimmed by 5 bases and 7 bases, with 12 bases remaining between them. Germline assignment: CDR1 GTSNPN and CDR2 SVGIG (reference sequence). The CDR3 DNA reads as TGTGCCTGGGATCCAGGGTTCCAGCCCCAGCATTTT. It yields the protein CAWDPGFQPQHF.

This clone was seen a single time. The chain combines TRBV12-3 or TRBV12-4 with TRBJ1-1; possibly TRBD1 for D (5 bases). The CDR3 has 13 amino acids. The V gene lost 2 bases and the J gene lost 5 bases, with 9 bases spanning the gap. The CDR3 bases are TGTGCCAGCAGTTTATCTCGGGGGACTGAAGCTTTCTTT. Its translation is CASSLSRGTEAFF.

The rearrangement joins TRBV2 to TRBJ1-5; 8 bases map to TRBD1. Trimming at V came to 6 bases and at J to 5 bases, leaving 3 bases not matched to a gene. The germline gives CDR1 SNHLY, CDR2 FYNNEI. The CDR3 has 13 amino acids. Written as DNA, the CDR3 is TGTGCCAGCAGGGACAGGGTGTATCAGCCCCAGCATTTT. This encodes CASRDRVYQPQHF.

V and J are TRBV19 and TRBJ2-7; 7 bases fit TRBD1. Germline CDR1 and CDR2: LNHDA and SQIVND (reference sequence). J lost 0 bases, V lost 3 bases, and 2 bases had no gene match. The CDR3 runs to 14 residues. CDR3 bases: TGTGCCAGTAGTATCAGGGGGTCCTCCTACGAGCAGTACTTC. Amino acids: CASSIRGSSYEQYF.

This clone showed up just a few times. The chain links TRBV7-8 to TRBJ1-4; TRBD1 might be the D (6 bases). The V end lost 1 base, the J end lost 2 bases, and 11 bases lay between the germline ends. The CDR3 covers 16 residues. Germline assignment: CDR1 SGHVS and CDR2 FQNEAQ. CDR3 sequence: CASSLGGPGTNEKLFF. The CDR3 DNA sequence: TGTGCCAGCAGCTTAGGGGGGCCTGGCACTAATGAAAAACTGTTTTTT.

This clone was recorded once. The gene calls are TRBV27 and TRBJ2-3; D gene unclear. The CDR3 runs to 15 residues. Trimming pared 6 bases from V and 2 bases from J, leaving 15 bases between. Germline V gives CDR1 MNHEY, CDR2 SMNVEV (reference sequence). The CDR3 loop reads CASRVYALLTDTQYF. The CDR3 DNA reads as TGTGCCAGCAGGGTCTACGCTCTCCTCACAGATACGCAGTATTTT.

The rearrangement links TRBV19 to TRBJ2-2; tentatively, D is TRBD1 (6 bases). Germline CDR1 and CDR2: LNHDA and SQIVND (reference sequence). Deletions cut 3 bases from V and 6 bases from J, with 14 bases between. The CDR3 has 15 residues. CDR3 in amino acids: CASSILTGLAGELFF. As DNA, the CDR3 is TGTGCCAGTAGTATCTTGACAGGATTGGCCGGGGAGCTGTTTTTT.